Listed below are T cell receptor beta chains from one sample, sequenced in a study of T cells after yellow fever vaccination. TCRdb reprocessed the 5' RACE reads via MiXCR and lists one record per CDR3 protein. The profile shows roughly 30,000 distinct CDR3 sequences, 10% to 13% of them singletons. Sample: PBMCs, either bulk or a sorted T-cell subset (CD4+, CD8+, memory, or dextramer-sorted; not recorded which), taken roughly 14 days after the first yellow fever vaccination. These receptors originate from a man aged 18 to 35 who received the YFV17D yellow fever vaccine. Both conserved end residues are part of each CDR3. Fields, in order: D gene, J gene, V gene, clone size, CDR3 protein, CDR3 DNA. D genes are given only for firm matches. Not all rows give a size; the values are once, few, many and, for expanded clones, a class.

>TRBD2|TRBJ2-5|TRBV15|medium-sized
CATSRDWLAGGQETQYF
TGTGCCACCAGCAGAGATTGGCTAGCGGGGGGGCAAGAGACCCAGTACTTC
>NA|TRBJ1-3|TRBV5-1|many
CASSPYTGGGNTIYF
TGCGCCAGCAGCCCCTACACGGGCGGCGGAAACACCATATATTTT
>NA|TRBJ2-5|TRBV5-6|NA
CASSLAPEESQYF
TGTGCCAGCAGCTTGGCCCCGGAAGAGAGCCAGTACTTC
>NA|TRBJ2-2|TRBV20-1|many
CSARVAANTGELFF
TGCAGTGCTAGGGTAGCGGCGAACACCGGGGAGCTGTTTTTT
>NA|TRBJ2-3|TRBV6-5|many
CASSSSGSVWTQYF
TGTGCCAGCAGTTCCTCAGGTTCCGTCTGGACGCAGTATTTT
>NA|TRBJ1-1|TRBV6-1|many
CASSHRESTEAFF
TGTGCCAGCAGTCATAGGGAGAGCACTGAAGCTTTCTTT
>NA|TRBJ2-1|TRBV7-8|many
CASSFTTTGRIYNEQFF
TGTGCCAGCAGCTTCACTACGACAGGGAGGATCTACAATGAGCAGTTCTTC
>TRBD2|TRBJ2-1|TRBV5-4|many
CASSLEGLAGSNEQFF
TGTGCCAGCAGCTTGGAGGGACTAGCGGGGTCCAATGAGCAGTTCTTC
>NA|TRBJ2-7|TRBV12-3/TRBV12-4|many
CASGRDRHYEQYF
TGTGCCAGCGGGAGGGACAGACACTACGAGCAGTACTTC
>TRBD1|TRBJ2-7|TRBV29-1|many
CSAALWTGEPLSYEQYF
TGCAGCGCCGCCCTGTGGACAGGGGAACCCCTCTCCTACGAGCAGTACTTC
>NA|TRBJ2-5|TRBV6-1|many
CASSEGALGWPQETQYF
TGTGCCAGCAGTGAAGGGGCGCTGGGTTGGCCCCAAGAGACCCAGTACTTC
>NA|TRBJ2-6|TRBV30|many
CAWSVLRIPGSGANVLTF
TGTGCCTGGAGTGTACTGAGGATCCCAGGCTCTGGGGCCAACGTCCTGACTTTC
>NA|TRBJ1-1|TRBV20-1|many
CSAPLSQGPTEAFF
TGCAGTGCGCCTCTCTCCCAGGGGCCCACTGAAGCTTTCTTT
>TRBD2|TRBJ2-3|TRBV7-2|many
CASSPFGGAGGTDTQYF
TGTGCCAGCAGCCCGTTCGGAGGAGCGGGAGGCACAGATACGCAGTATTTT
>NA|TRBJ2-6|TRBV18|many
CASSPTDSTGANVLTF
TGTGCCAGCTCACCTACCGACAGTACCGGGGCCAACGTCCTGACTTTC
>TRBD2|TRBJ2-1|TRBV20-1|many
CSASGGNYNEQFF
TGCAGTGCTAGCGGGGGGAACTACAATGAGCAGTTCTTC
>NA|TRBJ2-3|TRBV20-1|many
CSARDISRQVTDTQYF
TGCAGTGCTAGAGATATTTCGCGACAGGTCACAGATACGCAGTATTTT
>TRBD1|TRBJ2-1|TRBV6-4|many
CASSEAGQGANEQFF
TGTGCCAGCAGTGAAGCGGGACAGGGGGCTAATGAGCAGTTCTTC
>NA|TRBJ2-4|TRBV27|many
CASSLKKGGDIQYF
TGTGCCAGCAGTTTAAAAAAGGGGGGGGACATTCAGTACTTC
>NA|TRBJ2-2|TRBV2|many
CASRGLGGELFF
TGTGCCAGCCGCGGGCTGGGCGGGGAGCTGTTTTTT
>TRBD2|TRBJ2-1|TRBV24-1|many
CATSDSLGGGISSYNEQFF
TGTGCCACCAGTGACTCACTAGGCGGGGGGATTAGCTCCTACAATGAGCAGTTCTTC
>NA|TRBJ2-5|TRBV11-2|NA
CASSPPVLAMYQETQYF
TGTGCCAGCAGCCCCCCTGTTTTGGCGATGTACCAAGAGACCCAGTACTTC
>NA|TRBJ1-2|TRBV30|many
CAWSVQANYGYTF
TGTGCCTGGAGTGTACAGGCCAACTATGGCTACACCTTC
>NA|TRBJ2-3|TRBV5-1|medium-sized
CASSSPADTQYF
TGCGCCAGCAGCTCCCCGGCAGATACGCAGTATTTT
>TRBD2|TRBJ2-1|TRBV7-2|many
CASSSIAGGYNEQFF
TGTGCCAGCAGCTCGATAGCGGGGGGGTACAATGAGCAGTTCTTC
>NA|TRBJ1-5|TRBV10-3|many
CAISESRGWHQPQHF
TGTGCCATCAGTGAGTCAAGGGGTTGGCATCAGCCCCAGCATTTT
>NA|TRBJ1-1|TRBV12-3/TRBV12-4|many
CASSLGSLGAFF
TGTGCCAGCAGTCTCGGGTCCCTCGGAGCTTTCTTT
>NA|TRBJ2-3|TRBV6-2/TRBV6-3|many
CASSYWSTDTQYF
TGTGCCAGCAGTTACTGGAGCACAGATACGCAGTATTTT
>TRBD1|TRBJ1-2|TRBV4-2|NA
CAIGPGLWTGWYGYTF
TGTGCCATCGGCCCTGGGCTCTGGACAGGGTGGTATGGCTACACCTTC
>NA|TRBJ1-2|TRBV5-1|many
CASSEQDPLYGYTF
TGCGCCAGCAGCGAACAGGACCCTCTCTATGGCTACACCTTC
>TRBD1|TRBJ1-2|TRBV5-1|NA
CASRKGQNPSRYGYTF
TGCGCCAGCAGAAAGGGACAGAACCCGTCTAGATATGGCTACACCTTC
>NA|TRBJ1-5|TRBV19|many
CASSIDRKQPQHF
TGTGCCAGTAGTATAGATCGCAAGCAGCCCCAGCATTTT
>NA|TRBJ2-3|TRBV24-1|few
CATSATPAGKSDTQYF
TGTGCCACCAGTGCTACCCCGGCAGGAAAATCAGATACGCAGTATTTT
>NA|TRBJ1-4|TRBV27|many
CASSLLPHEKLFF
TGTGCCAGCAGTTTACTGCCCCATGAAAAACTGTTTTTT
>TRBD1|TRBJ2-1|TRBV3-1|many
CASSQTGGWNEQFF
TGTGCCAGCAGCCAAACAGGGGGATGGAATGAGCAGTTCTTC
>NA|TRBJ2-7|TRBV27|many
CASTPGYFQPYEQYF
TGTGCCAGCACCCCCGGCTACTTCCAACCCTACGAGCAGTACTTC
>NA|TRBJ2-5|TRBV12-3/TRBV12-4|many
CASSPLSGETQYF
TGTGCCAGCAGCCCACTTAGTGGGGAGACCCAGTACTTC
>NA|TRBJ2-1|TRBV7-6|large
CASSPGYEQFF
TGTGCCAGCAGCCCTGGGTATGAGCAGTTCTTC
>TRBD1|TRBJ2-2|TRBV5-1|many
CASSPDRAGELFF
TGCGCCAGCAGCCCCGACAGGGCCGGGGAGCTGTTTTTT
>NA|TRBJ1-1|TRBV7-2|many
CASSFSGQNTEAFF
TGTGCCAGCAGCTTCTCCGGGCAGAACACTGAAGCTTTCTTT
>NA|TRBJ2-3|TRBV7-9|many
CASTPEGTDTQYF
TGTGCCAGCACCCCGGAGGGCACAGATACGCAGTATTTT
>NA|TRBJ2-1|TRBV4-1|many
CASSQGGRRGASYNEQFF
TGCGCCAGCAGCCAAGGGGGGCGAAGGGGAGCCTCCTACAATGAGCAGTTCTTC
>NA|TRBJ1-1|TRBV20-1|many
CSARDPRRAEAFF
TGCAGTGCTAGGGATCCCCGAAGGGCTGAAGCTTTCTTT
>TRBD1|TRBJ1-5|TRBV20-1|NA
CSAIQGQGARNQPQHF
TGCAGTGCTATACAGGGACAGGGGGCCCGCAATCAGCCCCAGCATTTT
>TRBD1|TRBJ2-5|TRBV6-2/TRBV6-3|many
CASSPRQGRYQETQYF
TGTGCCAGCAGTCCACGACAGGGGCGCTATCAAGAGACCCAGTACTTC
>NA|TRBJ1-2|TRBV18|many
CASSPWLGEILVHYGYTF
TGTGCCAGCTCACCATGGCTAGGGGAGATCCTCGTTCACTATGGCTACACCTTC